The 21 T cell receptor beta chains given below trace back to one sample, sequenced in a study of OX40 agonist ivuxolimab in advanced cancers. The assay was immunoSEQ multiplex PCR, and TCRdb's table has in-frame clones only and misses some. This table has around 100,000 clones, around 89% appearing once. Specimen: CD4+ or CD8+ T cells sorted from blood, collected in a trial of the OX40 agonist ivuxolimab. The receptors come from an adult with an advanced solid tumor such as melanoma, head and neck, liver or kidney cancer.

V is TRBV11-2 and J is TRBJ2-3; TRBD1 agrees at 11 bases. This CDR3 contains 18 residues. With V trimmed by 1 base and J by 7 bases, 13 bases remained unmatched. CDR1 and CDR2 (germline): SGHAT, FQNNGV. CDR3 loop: CASSLAPDRGRLGNTQYF. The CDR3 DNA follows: TGTGCCAGCAGCTTAGCCCCGGACAGGGGGCGTCTGGGGAATACGCAGTATTTT.

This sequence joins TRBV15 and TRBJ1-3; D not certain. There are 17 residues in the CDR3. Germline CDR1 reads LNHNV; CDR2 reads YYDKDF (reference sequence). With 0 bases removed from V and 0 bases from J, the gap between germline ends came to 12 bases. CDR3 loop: CATSRDTARSSGNTIYF. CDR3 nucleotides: TGTGCCACCAGCAGAGATACTGCCAGGAGCTCTGGAAACACCATATATTTT.

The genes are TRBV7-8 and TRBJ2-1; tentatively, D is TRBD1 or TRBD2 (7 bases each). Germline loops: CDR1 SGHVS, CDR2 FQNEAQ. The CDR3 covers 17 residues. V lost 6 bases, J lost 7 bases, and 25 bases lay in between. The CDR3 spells CASRVTRQYRGGNEQFF. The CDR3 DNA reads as TGTGCCAGCAGAGTAACCCGACAGTACAGGGGAGGGAATGAGCAGTTCTTC.

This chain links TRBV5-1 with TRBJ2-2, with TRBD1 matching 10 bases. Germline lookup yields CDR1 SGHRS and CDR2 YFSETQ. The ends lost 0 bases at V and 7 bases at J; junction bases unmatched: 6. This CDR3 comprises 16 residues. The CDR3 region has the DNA TGCGCCAGCAGCTTGGATCGACAGGGGGCTGTCGGGGAGCTGTTTTTT. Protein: CASSLDRQGAVGELFF.

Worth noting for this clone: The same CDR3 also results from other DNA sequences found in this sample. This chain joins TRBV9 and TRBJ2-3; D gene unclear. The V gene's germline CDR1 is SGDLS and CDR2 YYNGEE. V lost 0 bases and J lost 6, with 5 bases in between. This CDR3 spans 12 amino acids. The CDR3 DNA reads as TGTGCCAGCAGCGTAGTGGGGGATACGCAGTATTTT. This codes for CASSVVGDTQYF. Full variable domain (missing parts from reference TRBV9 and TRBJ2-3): DSGVTQTPKHLITATGQRVTLRCSPRSGDLSVYWYQQSLDQGLQFLIQYYNGEERAKGNILERFSAQQFPDLHSELNLSSLELGDSALYFCASSVVGDTQYFGPGTRLTVL.

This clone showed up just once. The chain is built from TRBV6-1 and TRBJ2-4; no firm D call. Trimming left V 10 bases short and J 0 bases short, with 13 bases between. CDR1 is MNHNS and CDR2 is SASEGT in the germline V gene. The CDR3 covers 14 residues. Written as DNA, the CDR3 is TGTGCCACCCTTCCGGACGGAGCCAAAAACATTCAGTACTTC. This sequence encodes CATLPDGAKNIQYF.

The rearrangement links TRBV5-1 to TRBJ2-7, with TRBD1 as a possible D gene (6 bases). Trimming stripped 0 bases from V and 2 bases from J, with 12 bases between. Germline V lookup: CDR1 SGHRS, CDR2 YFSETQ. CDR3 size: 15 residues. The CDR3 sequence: CASSLEAGETYEQYF. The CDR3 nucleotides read TGCGCCAGCAGCTTGGAAGCAGGGGAGACCTACGAGCAGTACTTC.

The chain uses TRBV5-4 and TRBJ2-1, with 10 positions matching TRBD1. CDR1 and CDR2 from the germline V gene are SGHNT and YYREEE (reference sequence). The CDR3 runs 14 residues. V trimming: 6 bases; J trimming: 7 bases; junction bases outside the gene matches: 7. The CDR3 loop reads CASTPGQGTNEQFF. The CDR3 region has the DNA TGTGCCAGCACCCCGGGACAGGGGACAAATGAGCAGTTCTTC.

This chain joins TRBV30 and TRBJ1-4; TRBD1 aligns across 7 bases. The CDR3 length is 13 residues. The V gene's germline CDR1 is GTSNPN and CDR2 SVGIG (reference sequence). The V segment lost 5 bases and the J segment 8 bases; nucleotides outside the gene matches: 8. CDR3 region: CAWERGPGEKLFF. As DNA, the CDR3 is TGTGCCTGGGAAAGGGGGCCGGGGGAAAAACTGTTTTTT. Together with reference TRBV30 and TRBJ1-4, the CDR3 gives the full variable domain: SQTIHQWPATLVQPVGSPLSLECTVEGTSNPNLYWYRQAAGRGLQLLFYSVGIGQISSEVPQNLSASRPQDRQFILSSKKLLLSDSGFYLCAWERGPGEKLFFGSGTQLSVL.

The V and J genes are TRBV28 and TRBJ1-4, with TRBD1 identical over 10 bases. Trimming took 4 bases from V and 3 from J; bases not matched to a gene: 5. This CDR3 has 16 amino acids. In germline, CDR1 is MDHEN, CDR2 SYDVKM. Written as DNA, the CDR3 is TGTGCCAGCAGTTCTACCGGGACAGGGGCTAATGAAAAACTGTTTTTT. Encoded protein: CASSSTGTGANEKLFF.

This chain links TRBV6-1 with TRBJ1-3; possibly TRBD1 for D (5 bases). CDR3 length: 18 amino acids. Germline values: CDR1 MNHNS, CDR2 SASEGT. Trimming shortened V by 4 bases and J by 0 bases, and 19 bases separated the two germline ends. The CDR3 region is CASSGTRGGTSSGNTIYF. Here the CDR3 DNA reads TGTGCCAGCAGTGGAACTCGCGGCGGGACGAGCTCTGGAAACACCATATATTTT.

The chain's CDR3 is CASGLAGQQFF. CDR3 bases: TGTGCCAGTGGGCTGGCGGGACAGCAGTTCTTC. This chain joins TRBV19 and TRBJ2-1, with D possibly being TRBD2 (6 bases). The CDR3 is 11 residues long. The V and J ends lost 8 bases and 11 bases respectively, with 13 bases between them. From germline, CDR1 is LNHDA and CDR2 SQIVND (reference sequence).

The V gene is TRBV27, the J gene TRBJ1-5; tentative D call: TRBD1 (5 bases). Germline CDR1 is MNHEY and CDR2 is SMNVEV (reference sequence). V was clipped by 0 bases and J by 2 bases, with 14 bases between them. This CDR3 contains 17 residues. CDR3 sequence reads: CASSLSGRSFGNQPQHF. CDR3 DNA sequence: TGTGCCAGCAGTTTATCGGGGCGCTCCTTCGGCAATCAGCCCCAGCATTTT.

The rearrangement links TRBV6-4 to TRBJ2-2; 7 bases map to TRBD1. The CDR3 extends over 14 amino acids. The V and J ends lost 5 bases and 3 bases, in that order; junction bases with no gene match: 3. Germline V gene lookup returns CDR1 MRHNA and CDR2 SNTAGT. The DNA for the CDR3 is TGTGCCAGCAGTTTGCAGGGGGACACCGGGGAGCTGTTTTTT. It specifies CASSLQGDTGELFF.

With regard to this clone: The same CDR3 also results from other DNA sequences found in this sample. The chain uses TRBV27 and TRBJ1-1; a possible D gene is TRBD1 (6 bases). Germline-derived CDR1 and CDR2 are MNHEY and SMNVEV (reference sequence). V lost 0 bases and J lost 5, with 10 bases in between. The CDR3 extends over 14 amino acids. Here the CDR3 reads CASSLSQGITEAFF. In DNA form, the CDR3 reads TGTGCCAGCAGTTTATCTCAGGGGATTACTGAAGCTTTCTTT.

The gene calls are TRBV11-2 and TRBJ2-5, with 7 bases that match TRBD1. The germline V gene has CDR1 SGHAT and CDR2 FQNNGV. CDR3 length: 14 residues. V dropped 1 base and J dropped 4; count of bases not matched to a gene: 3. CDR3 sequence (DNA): TGTGCCAGCAGCTTAGTGTCAGGGGGAGAGACCCAGTACTTC. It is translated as CASSLVSGGETQYF.

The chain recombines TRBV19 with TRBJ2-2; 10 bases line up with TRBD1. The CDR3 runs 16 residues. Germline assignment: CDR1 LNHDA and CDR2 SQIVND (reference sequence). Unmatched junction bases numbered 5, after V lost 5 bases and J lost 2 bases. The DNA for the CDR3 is TGTGCCAGTAGTCGGGGGACAGGGGTAAACACCGGGGAGCTGTTTTTT. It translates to CASSRGTGVNTGELFF.

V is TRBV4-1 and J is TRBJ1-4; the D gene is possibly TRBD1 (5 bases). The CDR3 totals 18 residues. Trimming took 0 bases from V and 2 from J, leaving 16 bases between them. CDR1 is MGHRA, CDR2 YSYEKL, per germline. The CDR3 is CASSQDQGGPMTNEKLFF. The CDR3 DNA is TGCGCCAGCAGCCAAGATCAGGGCGGGCCGATGACTAATGAAAAACTGTTTTTT.

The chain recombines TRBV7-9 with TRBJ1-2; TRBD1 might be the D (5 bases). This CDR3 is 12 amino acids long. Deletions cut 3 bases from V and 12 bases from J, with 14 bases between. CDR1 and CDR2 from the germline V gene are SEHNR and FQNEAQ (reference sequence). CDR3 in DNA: TGTGCCAGCAGCTTCACCGGGACGGCTGACACCTTC. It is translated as CASSFTGTADTF.

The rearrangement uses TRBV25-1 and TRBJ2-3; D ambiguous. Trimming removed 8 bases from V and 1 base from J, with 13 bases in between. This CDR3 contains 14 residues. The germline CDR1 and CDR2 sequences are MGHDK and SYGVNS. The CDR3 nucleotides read TGTGCCAGCGGGCCTGACATCGGCACAGATACGCAGTATTTT. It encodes CASGPDIGTDTQYF.

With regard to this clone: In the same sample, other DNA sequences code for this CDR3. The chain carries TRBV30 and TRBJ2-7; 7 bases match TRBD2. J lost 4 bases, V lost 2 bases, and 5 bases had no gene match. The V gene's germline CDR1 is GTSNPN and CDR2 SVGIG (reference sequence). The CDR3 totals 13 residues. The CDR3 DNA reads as TGTGCCTGGAGTCGAGCGGGGCCTTACGAGCAGTACTTC. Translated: CAWSRAGPYEQYF.